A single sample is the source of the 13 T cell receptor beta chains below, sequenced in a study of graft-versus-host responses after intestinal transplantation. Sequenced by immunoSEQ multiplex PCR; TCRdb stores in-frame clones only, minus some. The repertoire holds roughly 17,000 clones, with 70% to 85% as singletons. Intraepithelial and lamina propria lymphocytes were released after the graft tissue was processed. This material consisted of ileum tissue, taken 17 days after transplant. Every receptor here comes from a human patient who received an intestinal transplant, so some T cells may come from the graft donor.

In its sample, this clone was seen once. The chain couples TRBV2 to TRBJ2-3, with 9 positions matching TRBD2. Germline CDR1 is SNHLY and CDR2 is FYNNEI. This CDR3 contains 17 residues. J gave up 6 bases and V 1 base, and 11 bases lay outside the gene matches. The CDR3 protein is CASSEVGTSPDEDTQYF. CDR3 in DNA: TGTGCCAGCAGTGAAGTTGGGACTAGCCCAGACGAGGATACGCAGTATTTT.

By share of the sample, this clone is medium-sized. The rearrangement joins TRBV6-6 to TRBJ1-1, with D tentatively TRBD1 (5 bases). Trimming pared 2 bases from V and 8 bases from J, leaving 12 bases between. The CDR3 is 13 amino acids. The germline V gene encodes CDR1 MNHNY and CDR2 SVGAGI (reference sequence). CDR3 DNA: TGTGCCAGCAGTTACGAGGGCGGGGCAGAAGCTTTCTTT. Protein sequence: CASSYEGGAEAFF.

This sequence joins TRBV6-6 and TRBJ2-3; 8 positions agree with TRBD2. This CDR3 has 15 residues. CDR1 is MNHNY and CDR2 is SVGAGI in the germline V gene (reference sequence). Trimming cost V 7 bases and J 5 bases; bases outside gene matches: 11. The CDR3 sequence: CASTLQREWIDTQYF. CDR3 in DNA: TGTGCCAGCACCCTACAGCGGGAGTGGATAGATACGCAGTATTTT.

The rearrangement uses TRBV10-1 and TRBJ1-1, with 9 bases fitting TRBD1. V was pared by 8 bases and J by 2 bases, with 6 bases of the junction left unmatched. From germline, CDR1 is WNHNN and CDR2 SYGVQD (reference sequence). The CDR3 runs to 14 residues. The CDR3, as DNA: TGCGCCAGCGGGGGACAGGGAAATAACACTGAAGCTTTCTTT. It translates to CASGGQGNNTEAFF.

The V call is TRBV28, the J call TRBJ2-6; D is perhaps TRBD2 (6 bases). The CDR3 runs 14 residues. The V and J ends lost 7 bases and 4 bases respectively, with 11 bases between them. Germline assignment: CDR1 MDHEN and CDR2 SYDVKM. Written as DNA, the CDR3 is TGTGCCAGCAAGCGGGCGCTGGGGGCCAACGTCCTGACTTTC. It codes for CASKRALGANVLTF.

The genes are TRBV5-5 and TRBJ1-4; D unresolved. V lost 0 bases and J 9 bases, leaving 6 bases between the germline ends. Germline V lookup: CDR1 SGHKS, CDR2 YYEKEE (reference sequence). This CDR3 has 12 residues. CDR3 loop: CASSLDQKKLFF. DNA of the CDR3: TGTGCCAGCAGCTTGGATCAGAAAAAACTGTTTTTT.

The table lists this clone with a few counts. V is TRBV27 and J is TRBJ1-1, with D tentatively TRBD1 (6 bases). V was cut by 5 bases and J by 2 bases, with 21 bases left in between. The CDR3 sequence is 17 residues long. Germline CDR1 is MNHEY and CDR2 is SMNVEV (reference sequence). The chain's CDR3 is CASSPTRRDTSNTEAFF. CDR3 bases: TGTGCCAGCAGTCCAACTCGCCGGGACACCTCCAACACTGAAGCTTTCTTT.

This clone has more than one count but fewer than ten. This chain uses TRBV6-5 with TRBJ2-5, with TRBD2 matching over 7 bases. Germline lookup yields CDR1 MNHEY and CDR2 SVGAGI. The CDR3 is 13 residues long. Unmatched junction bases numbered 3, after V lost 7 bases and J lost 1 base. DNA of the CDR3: TGTGCCAGCAATCTAGCGGCCCAAGAGACCCAGTACTTC. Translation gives CASNLAAQETQYF.

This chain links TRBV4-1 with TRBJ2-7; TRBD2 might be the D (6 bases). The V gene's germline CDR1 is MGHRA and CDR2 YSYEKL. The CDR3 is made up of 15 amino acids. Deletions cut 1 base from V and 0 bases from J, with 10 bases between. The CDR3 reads CASSQGPSASYEQYF. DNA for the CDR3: TGCGCCAGCAGCCAAGGACCTAGCGCCTCCTACGAGCAGTACTTC.

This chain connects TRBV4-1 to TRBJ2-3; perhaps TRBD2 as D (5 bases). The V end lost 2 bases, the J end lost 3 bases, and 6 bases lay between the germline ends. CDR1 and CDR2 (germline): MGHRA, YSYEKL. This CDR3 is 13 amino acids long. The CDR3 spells CASSQPGTDTQYF. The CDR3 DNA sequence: TGCGCCAGCAGCCAACCGGGAACAGATACGCAGTATTTT.

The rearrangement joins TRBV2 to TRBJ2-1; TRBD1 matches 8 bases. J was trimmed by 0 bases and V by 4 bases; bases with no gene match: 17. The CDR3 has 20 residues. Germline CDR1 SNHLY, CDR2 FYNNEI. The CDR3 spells CASSAQPGQAIVGSYNEQFF. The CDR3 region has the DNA TGTGCCAGCAGTGCCCAACCGGGACAGGCTATAGTAGGCTCCTACAATGAGCAGTTCTTC. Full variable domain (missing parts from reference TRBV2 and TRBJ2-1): EPEVTQTPSHQVTQMGQEVILRCVPISNHLYFYWYRQILGQKVEFLVSFYNNEISEKSEIFDDQFSVERPDGSNFTLKIRSTKLEDSAMYFCASSAQPGQAIVGSYNEQFFGPGTRLTVL.

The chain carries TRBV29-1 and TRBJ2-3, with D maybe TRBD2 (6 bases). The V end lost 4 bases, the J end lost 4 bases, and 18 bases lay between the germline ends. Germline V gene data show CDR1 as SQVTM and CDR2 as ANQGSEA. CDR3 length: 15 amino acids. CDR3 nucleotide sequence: TGCAGCGTTGTCCTTAGCGGCATAGTGGCAGATACGCAGTATTTT. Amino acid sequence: CSVVLSGIVADTQYF.

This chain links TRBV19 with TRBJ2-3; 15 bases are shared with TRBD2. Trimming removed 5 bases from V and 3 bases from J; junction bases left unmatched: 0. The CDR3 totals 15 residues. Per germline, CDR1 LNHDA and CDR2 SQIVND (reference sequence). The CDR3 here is CASSGTSGRTDTQYF. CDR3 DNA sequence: TGTGCCAGTAGTGGGACTAGCGGGAGGACAGATACGCAGTATTTT.